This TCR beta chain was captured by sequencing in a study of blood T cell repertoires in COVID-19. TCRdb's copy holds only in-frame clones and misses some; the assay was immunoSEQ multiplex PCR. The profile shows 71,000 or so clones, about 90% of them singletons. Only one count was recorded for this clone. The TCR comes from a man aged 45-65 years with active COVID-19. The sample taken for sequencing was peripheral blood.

CDR3 coding DNA: TGCGCCAGCAGCCAAGCCTACCCGGACAGGGGAGGTAGCCAGCCCCAGCATTTT. It translates to CASSQAYPDRGGSQPQHF. V gene TRBV4-1 combines with J gene TRBJ1-5; 9 bases line up with TRBD1. This CDR3 contains 18 residues. V was clipped by 1 base and J by 7 bases; unmatched bases: 14. Per germline, CDR1 MGHRA and CDR2 YSYEKL.